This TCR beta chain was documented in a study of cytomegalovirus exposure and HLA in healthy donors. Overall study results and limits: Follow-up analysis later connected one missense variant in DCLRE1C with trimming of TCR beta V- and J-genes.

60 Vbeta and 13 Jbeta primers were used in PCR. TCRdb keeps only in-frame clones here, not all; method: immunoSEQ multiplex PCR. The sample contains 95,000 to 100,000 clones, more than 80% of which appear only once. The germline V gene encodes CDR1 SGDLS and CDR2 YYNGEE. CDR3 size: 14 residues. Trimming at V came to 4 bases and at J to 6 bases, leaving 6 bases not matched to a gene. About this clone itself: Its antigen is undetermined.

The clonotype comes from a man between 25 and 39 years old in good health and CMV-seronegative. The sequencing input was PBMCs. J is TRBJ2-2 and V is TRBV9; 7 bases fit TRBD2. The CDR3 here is CASSLRTRPGELFF. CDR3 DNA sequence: TGTGCCAGCAGCCTCAGGACTAGACCCGGGGAGCTGTTTTTT.